The source of this T cell receptor (beta chain) is a study of shared clonotypes between healthy human individuals. As for the study in general: Donors had three CD4 naive, three CD4 memory, two CD8 naive and one CD8 memory plate apiece.

On this clone itself: Its antigen is not identified.

V shed 3 bases and J 5 bases; nucleotides not matched to a gene: 4. Germline V CDR1 and CDR2: ENHRY, SYGVKD. The CDR3 has 15 amino acids. Repertoires were generated with immunoSEQ multiplex PCR, while TCRdb's copy carries only in-frame clones and drops some. The profile covers roughly 2 million clones, with about 94% appearing a single time and around 0.13% taken by the ten largest. Study-wide points: Apart from blood, nothing was sampled; tissue repertoires likely differ.

This sequence was found in a young man in good health. This chain uses TRBV10-3 with TRBJ2-7, with 13 bases fitting TRBD2. The sequenced sample was naive CD4+ T cells sorted from blood. The subset: CD45RA+ positively selected. CDR3: CAISDGLAGADEQYF. In DNA form, the CDR3 reads TGTGCCATCAGTGACGGACTAGCGGGAGCTGACGAGCAGTACTTC.